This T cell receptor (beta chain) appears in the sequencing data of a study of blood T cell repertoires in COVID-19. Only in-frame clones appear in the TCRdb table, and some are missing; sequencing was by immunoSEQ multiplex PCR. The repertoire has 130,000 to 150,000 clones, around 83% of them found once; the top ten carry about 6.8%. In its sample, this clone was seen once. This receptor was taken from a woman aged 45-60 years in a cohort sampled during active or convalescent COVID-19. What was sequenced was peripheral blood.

The CDR3 DNA reads as TGTGCCAGCAGCATTACAGGGACCTCTGGGGCCAACGTCCTGACTTTC. Its protein product is CASSITGTSGANVLTF. This chain uses TRBV11-1 with TRBJ2-6; maybe TRBD1 (6 bases). V lost 5 bases and J 0 bases, leaving 11 bases between the germline ends. Germline CDR1 is SGHAT and CDR2 is FQDESV (reference sequence). CDR3 length equals 16 residues.